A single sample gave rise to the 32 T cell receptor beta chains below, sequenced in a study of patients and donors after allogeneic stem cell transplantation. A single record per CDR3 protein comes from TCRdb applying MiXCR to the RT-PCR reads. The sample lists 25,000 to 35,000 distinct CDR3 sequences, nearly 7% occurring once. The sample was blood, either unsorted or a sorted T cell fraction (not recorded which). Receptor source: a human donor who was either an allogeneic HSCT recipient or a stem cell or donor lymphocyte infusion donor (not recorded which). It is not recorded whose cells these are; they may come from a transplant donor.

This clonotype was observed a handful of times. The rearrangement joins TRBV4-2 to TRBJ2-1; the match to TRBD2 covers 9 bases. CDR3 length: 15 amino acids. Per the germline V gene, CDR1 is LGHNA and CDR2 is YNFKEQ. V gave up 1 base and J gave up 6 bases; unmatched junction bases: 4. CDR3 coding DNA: TGTGCCAGCAGCCAAGCCAGCGGGAGGAGCAATGAGCAGTTCTTC. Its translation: CASSQASGRSNEQFF.

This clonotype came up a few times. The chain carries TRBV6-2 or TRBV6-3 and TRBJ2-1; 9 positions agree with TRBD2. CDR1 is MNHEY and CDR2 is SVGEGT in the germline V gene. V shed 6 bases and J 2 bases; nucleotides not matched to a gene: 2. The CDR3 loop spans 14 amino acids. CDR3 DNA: TGTGCCAGCAGCTGGACTAGCGCCTACAATGAGCAGTTCTTC. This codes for CASSWTSAYNEQFF.

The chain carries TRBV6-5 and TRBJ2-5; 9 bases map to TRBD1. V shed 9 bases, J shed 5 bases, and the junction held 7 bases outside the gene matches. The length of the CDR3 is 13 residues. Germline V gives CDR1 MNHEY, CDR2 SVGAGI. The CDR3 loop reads CASLGTGTETQYF. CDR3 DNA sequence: TGTGCCAGTCTAGGGACAGGGACGGAGACCCAGTACTTC.

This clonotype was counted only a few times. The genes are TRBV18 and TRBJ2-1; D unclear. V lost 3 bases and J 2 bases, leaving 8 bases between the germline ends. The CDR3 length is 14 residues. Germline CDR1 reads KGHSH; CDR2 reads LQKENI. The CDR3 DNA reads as TGTGCCAGCTCACCCATTGCGACCTACAATGAGCAGTTCTTC. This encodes CASSPIATYNEQFF.

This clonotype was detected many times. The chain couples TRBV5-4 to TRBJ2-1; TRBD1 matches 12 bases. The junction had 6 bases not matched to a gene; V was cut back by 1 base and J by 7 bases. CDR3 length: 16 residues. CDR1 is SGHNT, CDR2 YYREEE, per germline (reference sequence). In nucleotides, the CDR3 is TGTGCCAGCAGCTTGTTTATGGGACAGGGGGCGAATGAGCAGTTCTTC. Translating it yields CASSLFMGQGANEQFF.

CDR3 loop: CASGDRDRGRDEQFF. The CDR3 bases are TGTGCCAGCGGCGACCGGGACAGGGGACGGGATGAGCAGTTCTTC. This chain joins TRBV28 and TRBJ2-1; 10 nucleotides match TRBD1. CDR3 length equals 15 residues. Trimming took 8 bases from V and 8 from J; bases not matched to a gene: 12. Looked up from germline, CDR1 is MDHEN and CDR2 is SYDVKM.

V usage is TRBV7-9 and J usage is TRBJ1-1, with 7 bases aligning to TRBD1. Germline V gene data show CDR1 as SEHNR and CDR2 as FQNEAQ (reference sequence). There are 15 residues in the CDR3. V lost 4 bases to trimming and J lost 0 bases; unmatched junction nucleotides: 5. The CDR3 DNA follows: TGTGCCAGCAGCTCCGGGACAGTTATGAACACTGAAGCTTTCTTT. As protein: CASSSGTVMNTEAFF.

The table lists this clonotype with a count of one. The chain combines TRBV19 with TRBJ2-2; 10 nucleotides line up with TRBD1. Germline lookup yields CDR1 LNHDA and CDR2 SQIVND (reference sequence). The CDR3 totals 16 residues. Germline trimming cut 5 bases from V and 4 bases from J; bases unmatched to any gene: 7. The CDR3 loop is CASSYIGTGVTGELFF. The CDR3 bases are TGTGCCAGTAGTTATATAGGGACAGGGGTCACCGGGGAGCTGTTTTTT. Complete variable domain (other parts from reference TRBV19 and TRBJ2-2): DGGITQSPKYLFRKEGQNVTLSCEQNLNHDAMYWYRQDPGQGLRLIYYSQIVNDFQKGDIAEGYSVSREKKESFPLTVTSAQKNPTAFYLCASSYIGTGVTGELFFGEGSRLTVL.

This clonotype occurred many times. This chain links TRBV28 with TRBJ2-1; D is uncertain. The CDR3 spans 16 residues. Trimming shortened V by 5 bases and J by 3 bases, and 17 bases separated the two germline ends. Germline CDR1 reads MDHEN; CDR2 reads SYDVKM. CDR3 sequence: CASSKYSPWFYNEQFF. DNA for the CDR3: TGTGCCAGCAGTAAGTACTCGCCGTGGTTCTACAATGAGCAGTTCTTC.

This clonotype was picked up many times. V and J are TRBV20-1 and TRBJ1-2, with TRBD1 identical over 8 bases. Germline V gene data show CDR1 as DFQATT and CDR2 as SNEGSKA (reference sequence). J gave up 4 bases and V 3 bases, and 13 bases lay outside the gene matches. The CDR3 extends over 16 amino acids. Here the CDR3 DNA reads TGCAGTGCTAGTCTTCAGGGGGCAGGTGGTGGCTATGGCTACACCTTC. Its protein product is CSASLQGAGGGYGYTF.

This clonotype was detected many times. CDR3 bases: TGCAGTGCTAGAGAATTAACTAGCGGGAAAAACATTCAGTACTTC. This codes for CSARELTSGKNIQYF. The V and J genes are TRBV20-1 and TRBJ2-4; TRBD2 matches at 9 bases. CDR1 DFQATT and CDR2 SNEGSKA come from the germline V gene (reference sequence). Trimming cost V 0 bases and J 4 bases; bases outside gene matches: 4. The CDR3 is 15 amino acids.

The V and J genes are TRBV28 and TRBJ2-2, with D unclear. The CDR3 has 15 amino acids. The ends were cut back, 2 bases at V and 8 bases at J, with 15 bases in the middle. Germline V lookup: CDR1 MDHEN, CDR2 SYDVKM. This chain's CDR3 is CASSLPNLPQGELFF. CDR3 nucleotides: TGTGCCAGCAGTTTACCAAACCTACCTCAGGGGGAGCTGTTTTTT. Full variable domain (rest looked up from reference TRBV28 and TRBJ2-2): DVKVTQSSRYLVKRTGEKVFLECVQDMDHENMFWYRQDPGLGLRLIYFSYDVKMKEKGDIPEGYSVSREKKERFSLILESASTNQTSMYLCASSLPNLPQGELFFGEGSRLTVL.

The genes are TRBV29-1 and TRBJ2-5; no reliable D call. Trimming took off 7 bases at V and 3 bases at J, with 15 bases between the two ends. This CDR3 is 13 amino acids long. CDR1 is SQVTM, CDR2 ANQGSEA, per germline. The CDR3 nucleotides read TGCAGCGCTACTGTGCAGTTAAAAGAGACCCAGTACTTC. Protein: CSATVQLKETQYF.

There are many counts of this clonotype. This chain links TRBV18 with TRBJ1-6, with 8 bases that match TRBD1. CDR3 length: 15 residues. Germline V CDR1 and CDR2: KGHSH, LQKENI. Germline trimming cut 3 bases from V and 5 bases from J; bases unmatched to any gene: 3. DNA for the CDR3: TGTGCCAGCTCACCGGGACAGGTGGATAATTCACCCCTCCACTTT. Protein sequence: CASSPGQVDNSPLHF.

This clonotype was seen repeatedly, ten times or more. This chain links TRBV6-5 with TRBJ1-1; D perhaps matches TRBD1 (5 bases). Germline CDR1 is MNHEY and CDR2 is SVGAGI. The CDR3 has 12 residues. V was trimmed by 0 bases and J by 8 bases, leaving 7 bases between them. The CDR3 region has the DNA TGTGCCAGCAGTTACTCCAAGGGGGAAGCTTTCTTT. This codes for CASSYSKGEAFF.

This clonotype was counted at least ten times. CDR3: CASNPRTGIDSNQPQHF. The CDR3 nucleotides read TGTGCCAGTAACCCCCGAACAGGGATAGATAGCAATCAGCCCCAGCATTTT. V gene TRBV19 combines with J gene TRBJ1-5; D perhaps matches TRBD1 (6 bases). Trimming removed 7 bases at V and 0 bases at J, with 19 bases between. The CDR3 consists of 17 residues. Germline V gene data show CDR1 as LNHDA and CDR2 as SQIVND (reference sequence).

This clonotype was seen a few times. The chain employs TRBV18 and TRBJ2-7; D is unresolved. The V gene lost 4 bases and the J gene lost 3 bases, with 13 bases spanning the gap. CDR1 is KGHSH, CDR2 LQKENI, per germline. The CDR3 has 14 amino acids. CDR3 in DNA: TGTGCCAGCTCACTCGATGGATGGCTCTACGAGCAGTACTTC. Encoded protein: CASSLDGWLYEQYF.

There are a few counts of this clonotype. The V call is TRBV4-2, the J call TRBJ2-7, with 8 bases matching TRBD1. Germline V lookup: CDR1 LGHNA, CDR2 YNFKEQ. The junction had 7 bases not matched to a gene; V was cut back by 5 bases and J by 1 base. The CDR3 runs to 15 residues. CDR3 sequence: CASSDRDRSSYEQYF. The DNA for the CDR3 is TGTGCCAGCAGCGACCGGGACAGGTCTTCCTACGAGCAGTACTTC.

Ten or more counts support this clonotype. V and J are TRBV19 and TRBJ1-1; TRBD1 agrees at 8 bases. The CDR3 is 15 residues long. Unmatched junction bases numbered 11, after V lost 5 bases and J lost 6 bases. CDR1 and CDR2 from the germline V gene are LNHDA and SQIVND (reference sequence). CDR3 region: CASSSQGALGAEAFF. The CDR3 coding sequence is TGTGCCAGTAGTTCCCAGGGGGCCCTCGGGGCTGAAGCTTTCTTT.

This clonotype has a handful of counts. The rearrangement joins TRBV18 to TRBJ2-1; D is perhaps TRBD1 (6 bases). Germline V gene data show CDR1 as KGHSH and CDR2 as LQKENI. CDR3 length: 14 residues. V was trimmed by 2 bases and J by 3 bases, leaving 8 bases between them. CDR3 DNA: TGTGCCAGCTCACCAGACAGGTTCTACAATGAGCAGTTCTTC. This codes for CASSPDRFYNEQFF.

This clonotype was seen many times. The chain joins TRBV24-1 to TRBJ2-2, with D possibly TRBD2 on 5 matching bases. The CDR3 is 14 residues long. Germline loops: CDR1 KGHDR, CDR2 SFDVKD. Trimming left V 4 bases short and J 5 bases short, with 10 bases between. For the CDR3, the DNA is TGTGCCACCAGTGAGCGACGGAGGACCGGGGAGCTGTTTTTT. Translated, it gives CATSERRRTGELFF.

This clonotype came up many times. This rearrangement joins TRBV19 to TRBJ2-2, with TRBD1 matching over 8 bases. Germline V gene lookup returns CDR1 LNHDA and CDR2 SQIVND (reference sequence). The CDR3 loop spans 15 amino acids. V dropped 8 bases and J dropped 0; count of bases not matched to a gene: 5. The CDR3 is CASSWTGTNTGELFF. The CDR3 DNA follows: TGTGCCAGTTCATGGACAGGGACGAACACCGGGGAGCTGTTTTTT.

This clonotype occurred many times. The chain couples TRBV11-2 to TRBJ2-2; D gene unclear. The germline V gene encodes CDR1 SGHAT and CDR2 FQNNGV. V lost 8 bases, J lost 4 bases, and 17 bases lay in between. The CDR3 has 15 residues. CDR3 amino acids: CASLLGPPPTGELFF. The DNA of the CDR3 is TGTGCCAGCCTCCTAGGACCACCTCCCACCGGGGAGCTGTTTTTT.

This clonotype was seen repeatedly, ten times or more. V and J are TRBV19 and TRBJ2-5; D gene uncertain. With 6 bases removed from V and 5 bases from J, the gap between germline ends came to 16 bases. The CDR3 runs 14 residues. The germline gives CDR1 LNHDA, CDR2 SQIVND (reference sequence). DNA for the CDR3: TGTGCCAGTAGCCCCCCAGGCTTTTGGGAGACCCAGTACTTC. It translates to CASSPPGFWETQYF.

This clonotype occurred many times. In nucleotides, the CDR3 is TGTGCCAGTAGTCCCGGCCCAGGGGCCTCCGGAGTCGGCTACACCTTC. Amino acid sequence: CASSPGPGASGVGYTF. The V gene is TRBV19, the J gene TRBJ1-2; D possibly corresponds to TRBD1 (6 bases). Germline V CDR1 and CDR2: LNHDA, SQIVND (reference sequence). Trimming cost V 5 bases and J 8 bases, with 24 bases left between them. The CDR3 covers 16 residues.

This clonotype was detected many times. The CDR3 loop is CASREAGLYNEQFF. The CDR3 nucleotides read TGTGCCAGCAGGGAGGCGGGCCTATACAATGAGCAGTTCTTC. The chain carries TRBV6-2 or TRBV6-3 and TRBJ2-1, with D perhaps TRBD2 (5 bases). V lost 6 bases to trimming and J lost 4 bases, with 13 bases between them. Germline V gene data show CDR1 as MNHEY and CDR2 as SVGEGT. The CDR3 sequence is 14 residues long.

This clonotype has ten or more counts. The CDR3 loop reads CASSLVPGTGTSPLHF. CDR3 nucleotide sequence: TGTGCCAGCAGCTTAGTCCCCGGGACAGGGACTTCACCCCTCCACTTT. This chain joins TRBV11-2 and TRBJ1-6; 9 bases are shared with TRBD1. The CDR3 runs 16 residues. In germline, CDR1 is SGHAT, CDR2 FQNNGV. V lost 1 base to trimming and J lost 9 bases; unmatched junction nucleotides: 7.

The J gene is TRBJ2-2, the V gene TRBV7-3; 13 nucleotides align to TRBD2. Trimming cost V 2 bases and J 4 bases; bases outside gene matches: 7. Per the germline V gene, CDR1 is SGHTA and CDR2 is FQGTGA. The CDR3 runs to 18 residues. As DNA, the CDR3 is TGTGCCAGCAGCTTATCCCCCGGACTAGCGGGAGTCACCGGGGAGCTGTTTTTT. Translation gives CASSLSPGLAGVTGELFF.

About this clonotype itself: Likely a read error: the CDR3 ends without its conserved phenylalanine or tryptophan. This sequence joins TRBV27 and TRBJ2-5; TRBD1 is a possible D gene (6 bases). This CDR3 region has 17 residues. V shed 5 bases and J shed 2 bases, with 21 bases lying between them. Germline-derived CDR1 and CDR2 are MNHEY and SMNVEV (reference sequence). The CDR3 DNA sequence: TGTGCCAGCAGTCCCCTCCGGGACACCCCCGTACAAGAGACCCAGTACCTC. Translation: CASSPLRDTPVQETQYL.

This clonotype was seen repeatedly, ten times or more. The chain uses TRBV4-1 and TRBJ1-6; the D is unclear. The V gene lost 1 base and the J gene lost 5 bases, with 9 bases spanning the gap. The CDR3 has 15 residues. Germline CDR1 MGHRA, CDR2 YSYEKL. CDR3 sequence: CASSQGYGNNSPLHF. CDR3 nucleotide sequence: TGCGCCAGCAGCCAAGGTTACGGGAATAATTCACCCCTCCACTTT.

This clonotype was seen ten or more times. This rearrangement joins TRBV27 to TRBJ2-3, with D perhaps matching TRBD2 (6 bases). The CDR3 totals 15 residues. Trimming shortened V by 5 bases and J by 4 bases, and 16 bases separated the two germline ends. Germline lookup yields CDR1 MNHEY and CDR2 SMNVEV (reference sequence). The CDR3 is CASSTGALNADTQYF. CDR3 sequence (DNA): TGTGCCAGCAGTACGGGAGCCCTCAACGCAGATACGCAGTATTTT.

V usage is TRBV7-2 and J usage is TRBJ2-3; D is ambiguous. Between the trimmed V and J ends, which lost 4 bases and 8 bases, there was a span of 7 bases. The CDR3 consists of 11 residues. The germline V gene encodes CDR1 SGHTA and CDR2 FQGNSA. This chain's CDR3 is CASSSAFTQYF. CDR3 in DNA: TGTGCCAGCAGCTCAGCTTTTACGCAGTATTTT.